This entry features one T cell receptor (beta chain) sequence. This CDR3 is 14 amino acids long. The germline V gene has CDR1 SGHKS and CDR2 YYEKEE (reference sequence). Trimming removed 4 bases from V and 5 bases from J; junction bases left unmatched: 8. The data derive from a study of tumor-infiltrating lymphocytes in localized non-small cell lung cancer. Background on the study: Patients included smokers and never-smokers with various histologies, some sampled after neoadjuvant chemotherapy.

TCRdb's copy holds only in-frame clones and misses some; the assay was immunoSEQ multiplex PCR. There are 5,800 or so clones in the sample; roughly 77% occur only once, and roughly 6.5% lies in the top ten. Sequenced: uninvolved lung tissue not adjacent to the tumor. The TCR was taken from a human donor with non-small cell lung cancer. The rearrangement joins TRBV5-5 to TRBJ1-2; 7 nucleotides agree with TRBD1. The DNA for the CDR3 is TGTGCCAGCAGCCCCCGGGACAGAGTTTATGGCTACACCTTC. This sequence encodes CASSPRDRVYGYTF.